Listed below are T cell receptor beta chains from one sample, sequenced in a study of T cell changes during pregnancy in multiple sclerosis. Clones were sequenced by immunoSEQ multiplex PCR, and TCRdb holds only the in-frame ones, with some missing. The sample has nearly 110,000 clones; around 92% are singletons. This material consisted of peripheral blood, taken in the third trimester of pregnancy. Receptor source: a female donor in good health, enrolled as a control in a pregnancy study. The CDR3 runs from the conserved cysteine through the conserved F or W. The D gene is left open where the match is weak. Clone size is stated in some rows and not others, as once, few, many or a class when expanded.

size	J	D	V	CDR3	DNA
NA	TRBJ1-5	NA	TRBV27	CATRDSGVRNQPQHF	TGTGCCACCAGGGACTCAGGGGTTCGCAATCAGCCCCAGCATTTT
NA	TRBJ1-1	NA	TRBV9	CASSGLPRGPNTEAFF	TGTGCCAGCAGCGGCCTTCCCAGGGGCCCGAACACTGAAGCTTTCTTT
NA	TRBJ1-3	TRBD1	TRBV7-2	CASSSGQGSAGNTIYF	TGTGCCAGCAGCTCAGGACAGGGGAGCGCTGGAAACACCATATATTTT
NA	TRBJ1-3	NA	TRBV6-5	CASSYSVGFSGNTIYF	TGTGCCAGCAGTTATAGCGTGGGTTTCTCTGGAAACACCATATATTTT
NA	TRBJ2-7	TRBD2	TRBV7-3	CASSLRASGVKEQYF	TGTGCCAGCAGCTTAAGGGCTAGCGGGGTCAAGGAGCAGTACTTC
NA	TRBJ2-7	NA	TRBV7-7	CASSSSSYEQYF	TGTGCCAGCAGCTCCAGCTCCTACGAGCAGTACTTC
NA	TRBJ1-1	TRBD1	TRBV11-2	CASSADRGTEAFF	TGTGCCAGCAGCGCGGACAGGGGGACGGAAGCTTTCTTT
NA	TRBJ2-4	NA	TRBV5-1	CASSLTAGKNIQYF	TGCGCCAGCAGCTTGACCGCAGGCAAAAACATTCAGTACTTC
NA	TRBJ2-3	TRBD1	TRBV7-2	CASSLNGQGADTQYF	TGTGCCAGCAGCTTAAATGGACAGGGGGCAGATACGCAGTATTTT
NA	TRBJ1-2	TRBD1	TRBV5-6	CASSPLPTGTNGYTF	TGTGCCAGCAGCCCCCTACCGACAGGGACAAATGGCTACACCTTC
NA	TRBJ1-6	TRBD1	TRBV5-4	CASSLPGQGAYNSPLHF	TGTGCCAGCAGCTTACCGGGACAGGGGGCGTATAATTCACCCCTCCACTTT
NA	TRBJ2-7	TRBD1	TRBV14	CASSRDRGLEQYF	TGTGCCAGCAGCCGGGACAGGGGGCTCGAGCAGTACTTC
once	TRBJ2-1	NA	TRBV14	CASSPGFYNEQFF	TGTGCCAGCAGCCCCGGGTTTTACAATGAGCAGTTCTTC
NA	TRBJ2-3	NA	TRBV30	CAWSGGLSDTQYF	TGTGCCTGGAGTGGGGGACTTTCAGATACGCAGTATTTT
NA	TRBJ1-2	NA	TRBV7-9	CASSQEWGDGSYGYTF	TGTGCCAGCAGCCAAGAGTGGGGGGACGGCTCTTATGGCTACACCTTC
NA	TRBJ2-1	TRBD1	TRBV19	CASSMGQGRYNEQFF	TGTGCCAGTAGTATGGGACAGGGGCGCTACAATGAGCAGTTCTTC
NA	TRBJ2-2	NA	TRBV7-2	CASGRQYTGELFF	TGTGCCAGCGGGCGACAGTACACCGGGGAGCTGTTTTTT
NA	TRBJ2-5	NA	TRBV9	CASSVGQGQETQYF	TGTGCCAGCAGCGTAGGGCAGGGGCAAGAGACCCAGTACTTC
NA	TRBJ2-3	TRBD2	TRBV19	CASSIRSGRTDTQYF	TGTGCCAGTAGTATTCGGAGCGGGAGGACAGATACGCAGTATTTT
NA	TRBJ1-1	NA	TRBV6-5	CASFPKGLNTEAFF	TGTGCCAGCTTCCCGAAGGGGCTGAACACTGAAGCTTTCTTT
NA	TRBJ2-7	NA	TRBV5-6	CASSHRAGTYEQYF	TGTGCCAGCAGCCACAGGGCAGGGACCTACGAGCAGTACTTC
NA	TRBJ2-2	TRBD1	TRBV4-3	CASSVGQANTGELFF	TGCGCCAGCAGCGTGGGACAGGCGAACACCGGGGAGCTGTTTTTT
NA	TRBJ2-5	NA	TRBV18	CASSPSRARQETQYF	TGTGCCAGCTCACCATCCAGGGCCCGCCAAGAGACCCAGTACTTC
NA	TRBJ1-1	TRBD1	TRBV4-3	CASSQDSRGRNMNTEAFF	TGCGCCAGCAGCCAAGATTCGAGGGGGCGGAACATGAACACTGAAGCTTTCTTT
NA	TRBJ1-1	NA	TRBV7-3	CASSLNGVRNTEAFF	TGTGCCAGCAGCTTAAACGGGGTGCGGAACACTGAAGCTTTCTTT
NA	TRBJ2-5	TRBD2	TRBV5-1	CASSPLGEAGGPGSQYF	TGCGCCAGCAGCCCCCTCGGTGAGGCGGGGGGACCGGGTTCCCAGTACTTC
once	TRBJ1-4	NA	TRBV5-1	CASSLDSATNEKLFF	TGCGCCAGCAGCTTGGACAGTGCAACTAATGAAAAACTGTTTTTT
NA	TRBJ2-3	TRBD2	TRBV6-6	CASCGGVADTQYF	TGTGCCAGTTGCGGGGGGGTAGCAGATACGCAGTATTTT
NA	TRBJ2-7	NA	TRBV10-3	CATGHSSYEQYF	TGTGCCACCGGACACAGCTCCTACGAGCAGTACTTC
once	TRBJ2-7	TRBD2	TRBV7-2	CASSPGSGGHSYEQYF	TGTGCCAGCTCCCCCGGGAGCGGGGGGCACTCCTACGAGCAGTACTTC
NA	TRBJ1-1	NA	TRBV5-1	CASSGSAGNTEAFF	TGCGCCAGCAGCGGGTCAGCAGGGAACACTGAAGCTTTCTTT
NA	TRBJ1-2	TRBD1	TRBV2	CASIRDREGGYTF	TGTGCCAGCATCCGGGACAGGGAAGGTGGCTACACCTTC
few	TRBJ1-5	NA	TRBV21-1	CASSRAGQSYSNQPQHF	TGTGCCAGCAGCCGGGCAGGACAGAGTTATAGCAATCAGCCCCAGCATTTT
NA	TRBJ2-3	TRBD2	TRBV5-4	CASSSGTSGGGTDTQYF	TGTGCCAGCAGCTCCGGGACTAGCGGGGGGGGCACAGATACGCAGTATTTT
NA	TRBJ1-1	NA	TRBV11-1	CASSLRRTEAFF	TGTGCCAGCAGCTTACGCAGAACTGAAGCTTTCTTT
NA	TRBJ2-1	NA	TRBV5-1	CASSLGQYNEQFF	TGCGCCAGCAGCTTGGGACAGTACAATGAGCAGTTCTTC